The 3 T cell receptor beta chains given below trace back to one sample, sequenced in a study of metastatic and nonmetastatic thyroid tumors. There were no patients who had received any treatment before thyroid surgery. With MiXCR, TCRdb called clones anew from the PCR reads. Altogether 35,000 to 50,000 clones are present, around 2.9% being singletons, with the ten largest covering roughly a tenth. The sample consisted of blood. The receptors derive from a female donor with papillary thyroid cancer or a benign thyroid nodule (not recorded which). Some clones in this sample may be carry-over from other donors' samples.

This clone was seen a few times. V and J are TRBV6-1 and TRBJ2-5; D unclear. Germline assignment: CDR1 MNHNS and CDR2 SASEGT. V dropped 2 bases and J dropped 4 bases, with 11 bases sitting between them. This CDR3 spans 14 amino acids. The CDR3 loop reads CASSEFYSGETQYF. CDR3 coding DNA: TGTGCCAGCAGTGAATTCTACTCGGGAGAGACCCAGTACTTC.

CDR3 in DNA: TGTGCCAGCAGTTCTCGGTCAACCCGTGACACCGGGGAGCTGTTTTTT. Amino acids: CASSSRSTRDTGELFF. V and J are TRBV6-1 and TRBJ2-2; D remains unclear. The V end was cut by 5 bases, the J end by 3 bases, with 16 bases between. Looked up from germline, CDR1 is MNHNS and CDR2 is SASEGT. This CDR3 is built from 16 residues.

This clone was seen many times. One end of the junction is discordant with germline, which a read error may explain. The rearrangement links TRBV4-2 to TRBJ2-4; the match to TRBD2 covers 9 bases. Germline V gene sequence: CDR1 LGHNA, CDR2 YNFKEQ. This CDR3 contains 15 residues. This chain's CDR3 is CASSVRLAAENIQHF. The DNA of the CDR3 is TGTGCCAGCAGCGTCCGACTAGCGGCTGAAAACATTCAGCACTTC.